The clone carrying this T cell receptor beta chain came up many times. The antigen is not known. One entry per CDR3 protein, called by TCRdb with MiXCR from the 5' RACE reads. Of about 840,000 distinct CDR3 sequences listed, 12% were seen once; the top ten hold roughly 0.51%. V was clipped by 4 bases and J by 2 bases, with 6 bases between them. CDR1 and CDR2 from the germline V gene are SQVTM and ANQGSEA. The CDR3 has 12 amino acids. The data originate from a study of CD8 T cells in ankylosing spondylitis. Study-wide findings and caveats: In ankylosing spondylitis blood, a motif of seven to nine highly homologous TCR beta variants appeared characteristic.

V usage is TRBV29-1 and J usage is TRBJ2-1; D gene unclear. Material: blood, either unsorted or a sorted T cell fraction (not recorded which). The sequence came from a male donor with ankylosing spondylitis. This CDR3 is CSVGRTYNEQFF. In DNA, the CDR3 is TGCAGCGTTGGAAGGACCTACAATGAGCAGTTCTTC.